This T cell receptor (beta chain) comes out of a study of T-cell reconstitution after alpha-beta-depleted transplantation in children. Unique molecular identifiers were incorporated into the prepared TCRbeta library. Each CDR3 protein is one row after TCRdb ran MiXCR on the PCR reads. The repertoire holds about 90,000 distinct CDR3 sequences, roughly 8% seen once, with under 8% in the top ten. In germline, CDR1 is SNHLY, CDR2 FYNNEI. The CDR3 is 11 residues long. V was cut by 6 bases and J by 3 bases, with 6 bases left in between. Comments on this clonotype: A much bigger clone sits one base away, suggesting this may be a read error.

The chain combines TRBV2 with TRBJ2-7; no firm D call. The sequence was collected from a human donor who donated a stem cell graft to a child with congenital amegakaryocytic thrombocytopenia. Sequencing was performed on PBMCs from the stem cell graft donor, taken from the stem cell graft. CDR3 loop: CASSPDYEQYF. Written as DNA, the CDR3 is TGTGCCAGCAGCCCTGACTACGAGCAGTACTTC.